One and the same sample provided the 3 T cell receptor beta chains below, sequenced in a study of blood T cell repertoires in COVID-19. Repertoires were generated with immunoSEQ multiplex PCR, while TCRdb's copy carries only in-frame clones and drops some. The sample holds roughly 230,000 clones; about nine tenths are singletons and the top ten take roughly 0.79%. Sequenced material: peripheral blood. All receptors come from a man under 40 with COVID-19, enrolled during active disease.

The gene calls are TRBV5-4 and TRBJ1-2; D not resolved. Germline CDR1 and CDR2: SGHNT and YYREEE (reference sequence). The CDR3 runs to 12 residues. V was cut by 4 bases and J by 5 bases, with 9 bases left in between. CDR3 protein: CASSPEGYGYTF. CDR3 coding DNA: TGTGCCAGCAGCCCAGAGGGTTATGGCTACACCTTC. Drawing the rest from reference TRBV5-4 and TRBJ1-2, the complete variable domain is ETGVTQSPTHLIKTRGQQVTLRCSSQSGHNTVSWYQQALGQGPQFIFQYYREEENGRGNFPPRFSGLQFPNYSSELNVNALELDDSALYLCASSPEGYGYTFGSGTRLTVV.

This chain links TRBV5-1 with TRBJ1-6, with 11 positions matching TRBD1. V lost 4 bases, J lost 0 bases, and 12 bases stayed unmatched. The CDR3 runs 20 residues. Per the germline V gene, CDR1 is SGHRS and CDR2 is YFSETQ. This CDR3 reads CASSTGQGADLFSYNSPLHF. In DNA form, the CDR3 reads TGCGCCAGCAGCACTGGACAGGGGGCTGATCTCTTCTCCTATAATTCACCCCTCCACTTT.

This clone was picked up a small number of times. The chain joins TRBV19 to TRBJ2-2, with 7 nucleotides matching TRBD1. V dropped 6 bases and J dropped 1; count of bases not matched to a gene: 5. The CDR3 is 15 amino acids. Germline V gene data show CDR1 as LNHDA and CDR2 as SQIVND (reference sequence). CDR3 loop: CASRPNRGNTGELFF. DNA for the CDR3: TGTGCCAGTAGGCCCAACAGGGGGAACACCGGGGAGCTGTTTTTT.